Below, one T cell receptor beta chain is given with its context. Looked up from germline, CDR1 is SNHLY and CDR2 is FYNNEI. Trimming cost V 6 bases and J 10 bases; bases outside gene matches: 5. CDR3 length: 14 amino acids. The authors' processing: For nucleated cells, counts were estimated from reference gene primer amplification. Sequenced by immunoSEQ multiplex PCR; TCRdb stores in-frame clones only, minus some. V, J and clone size reflect that table, while D and trimming were determined from the DNA. The sample has 150,000 or so clones; around 87% are singletons. The record originates from a study of blood T cell repertoires in COVID-19. On the study more broadly: The United States, Italy and Spain supplied acute and convalescent COVID-19 samples.

The material sequenced was peripheral blood. The clonotype was recovered from an elderly man with acute or convalescent COVID-19. The gene calls are TRBV2 and TRBJ1-6; 11 bases fit TRBD1. The CDR3 loop reads CASRLDRGQSPLHF. The DNA of the CDR3 is TGTGCCAGCAGGCTGGACAGGGGGCAATCACCCCTCCACTTT. The whole variable domain, filled in from reference TRBV2 and TRBJ1-6, reads EPEVTQTPSHQVTQMGQEVILRCVPISNHLYFYWYRQILGQKVEFLVSFYNNEISEKSEIFDDQFSVERPDGSNFTLKIRSTKLEDSAMYFCASRLDRGQSPLHFGNGTRLTVT.